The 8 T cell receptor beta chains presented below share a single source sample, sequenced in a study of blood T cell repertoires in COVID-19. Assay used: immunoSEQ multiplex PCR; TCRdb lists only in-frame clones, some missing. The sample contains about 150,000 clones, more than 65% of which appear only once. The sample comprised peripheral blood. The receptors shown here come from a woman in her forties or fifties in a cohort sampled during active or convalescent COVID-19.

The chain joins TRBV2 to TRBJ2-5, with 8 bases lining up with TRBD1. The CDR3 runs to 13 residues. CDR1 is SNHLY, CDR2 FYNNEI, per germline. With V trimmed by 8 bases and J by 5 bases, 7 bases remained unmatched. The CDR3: CASWPGGSETQYF. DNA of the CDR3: TGTGCCAGCTGGCCAGGGGGCTCGGAGACCCAGTACTTC.

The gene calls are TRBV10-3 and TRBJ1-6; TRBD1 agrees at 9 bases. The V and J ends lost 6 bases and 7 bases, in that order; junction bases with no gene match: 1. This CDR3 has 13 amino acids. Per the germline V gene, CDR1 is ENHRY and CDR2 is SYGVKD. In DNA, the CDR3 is TGTGCCATCAGGGGGACAGGGAATTCACCCCTCCACTTT. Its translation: CAIRGTGNSPLHF.

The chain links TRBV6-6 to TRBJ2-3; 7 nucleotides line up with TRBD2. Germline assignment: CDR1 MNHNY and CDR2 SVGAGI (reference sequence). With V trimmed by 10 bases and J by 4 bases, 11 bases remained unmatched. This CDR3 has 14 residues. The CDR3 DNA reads TGTGCCATCTTACCGGGCGGGGGTGCAGATACGCAGTATTTT. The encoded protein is CAILPGGGADTQYF.

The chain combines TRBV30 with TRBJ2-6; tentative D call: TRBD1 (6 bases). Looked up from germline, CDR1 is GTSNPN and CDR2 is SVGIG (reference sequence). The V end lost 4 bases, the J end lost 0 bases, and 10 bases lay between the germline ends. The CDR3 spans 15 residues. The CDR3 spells CAWTRTVSGANVLTF. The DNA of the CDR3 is TGTGCCTGGACCAGGACAGTCTCTGGGGCCAACGTCCTGACTTTC.

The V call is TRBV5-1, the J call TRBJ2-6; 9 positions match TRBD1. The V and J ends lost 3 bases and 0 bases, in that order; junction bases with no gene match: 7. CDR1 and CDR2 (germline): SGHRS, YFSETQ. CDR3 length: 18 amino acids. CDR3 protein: CASSSGQGSISGANVLTF. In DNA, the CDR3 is TGCGCCAGCAGCTCGGGACAGGGTTCAATCTCTGGGGCCAACGTCCTGACTTTC.

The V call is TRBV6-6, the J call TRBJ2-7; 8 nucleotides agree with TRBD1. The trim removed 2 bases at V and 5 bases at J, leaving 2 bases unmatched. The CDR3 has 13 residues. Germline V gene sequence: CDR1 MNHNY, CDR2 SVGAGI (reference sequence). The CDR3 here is CASSYQDRDEQYF. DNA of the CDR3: TGTGCCAGCAGTTACCAGGACAGGGACGAGCAGTACTTC.

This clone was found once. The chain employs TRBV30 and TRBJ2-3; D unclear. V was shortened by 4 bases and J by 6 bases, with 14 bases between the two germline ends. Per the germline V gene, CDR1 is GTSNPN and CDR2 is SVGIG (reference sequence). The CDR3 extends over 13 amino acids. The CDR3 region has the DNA TGTGCCTGGAAGAGGATGTCCGGGGATACGCAGTATTTT. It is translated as CAWKRMSGDTQYF.

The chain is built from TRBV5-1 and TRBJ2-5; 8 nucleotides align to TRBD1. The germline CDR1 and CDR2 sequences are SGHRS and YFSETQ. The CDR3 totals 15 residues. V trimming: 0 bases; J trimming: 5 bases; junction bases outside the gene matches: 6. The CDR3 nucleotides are TGCGCCAGCAGCTTGGGCCAGGGGGCTGGGGAGACCCAGTACTTC. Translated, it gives CASSLGQGAGETQYF.